One TCR beta chain is described in this entry. Some clones are missing from TCRdb's copy, which holds only in-frame ones; the method was immunoSEQ multiplex PCR. The data hold around 500,000 clones, with around 80% observed a single time. This entry belongs to a study of shared clonotypes between healthy human individuals. The overall study: Donors, aged 18 to 49, were a couple of women and a few men.

Every one of the donors was a Caucasian adult that lived in Nashville, Tennessee. This clonotype was sampled from a woman in her forties in good health. Some clones in this sample may be carry-over from other donors' samples. Sequencing was done on a sample of PBMCs.

The CDR3 DNA is TGCGCCAGCAGCTCGGATTTGTGGGGGAACTATGGCTACACCTTC. Encoded protein: CASSSDLWGNYGYTF. The V and J genes are TRBV5-1 and TRBJ1-2; possibly TRBD1 for D (5 bases). The CDR3 has 15 amino acids. Trimming stripped 3 bases from V and 2 bases from J, with 14 bases between. Looked up from germline, CDR1 is SGHRS and CDR2 is YFSETQ.